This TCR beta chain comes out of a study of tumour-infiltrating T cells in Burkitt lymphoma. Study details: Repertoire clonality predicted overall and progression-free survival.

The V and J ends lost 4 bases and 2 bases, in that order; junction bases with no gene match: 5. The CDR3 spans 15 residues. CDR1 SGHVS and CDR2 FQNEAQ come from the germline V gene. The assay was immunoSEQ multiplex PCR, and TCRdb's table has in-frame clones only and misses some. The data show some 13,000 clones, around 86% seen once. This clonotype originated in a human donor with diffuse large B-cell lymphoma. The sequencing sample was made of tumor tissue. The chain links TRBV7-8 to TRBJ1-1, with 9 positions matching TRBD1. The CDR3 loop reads CASSSRQGGNTEAFF. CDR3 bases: TGTGCCAGCAGCTCCCGACAGGGGGGCAACACTGAAGCTTTCTTT.